Each of the 26 T cell receptor beta chains below was sequenced from the same sample in a study of blood T cell repertoires in COVID-19. Clones were read by immunoSEQ multiplex PCR, and TCRdb kept only the in-frame ones, dropping some. The repertoire has hundreds of thousands of clones, around 84% of them found once; the top ten carry about a sixth. Sequenced sample: peripheral blood. The receptors here all came from a woman older than 75 with active or convalescent COVID-19.

There are a few counts of this clone. CDR3 region: CASSLGLRGGSTDTQYF. DNA of the CDR3: TGTGCCAGCAGCTTAGGCCTTAGGGGGGGTAGCACAGATACGCAGTATTTT. J is TRBJ2-3 and V is TRBV13; TRBD2 might be the D (7 bases). The CDR3 spans 17 residues. Trimming stripped 0 bases from V and 0 bases from J, with 13 bases between. CDR1 and CDR2 from the germline V gene are PRHDT and FYEKMQ (reference sequence).

The V gene is TRBV2, the J gene TRBJ2-3; 10 bases are a match to TRBD2. J gave up 6 bases and V 8 bases, and 8 bases lay outside the gene matches. The CDR3 spans 14 residues. CDR1 is SNHLY and CDR2 is FYNNEI in the germline V gene. The CDR3 region has the DNA TGTGCCAGCGGGGGCCCGGGACTAGCGGATACGCAGTATTTT. Its protein is CASGGPGLADTQYF.

V usage is TRBV7-2 and J usage is TRBJ1-6; D gene ambiguous. This CDR3 is 16 amino acids long. CDR1 is SGHTA and CDR2 is FQGNSA in the germline V gene. V dropped 1 base and J dropped 6 bases, with 13 bases sitting between them. In DNA, the CDR3 is TGTGCCAGCAGCTTAGATGGCCAAACGATTAATTCACCCCTCCACTTT. Translated: CASSLDGQTINSPLHF.

The V gene is TRBV6-1, the J gene TRBJ2-3; D ambiguous. Germline lookup yields CDR1 MNHNS and CDR2 SASEGT. Trimming removed 2 bases from V and 8 bases from J, with 11 bases in between. The CDR3 has 13 residues. CDR3 sequence reads: CASSERTVITQYF. CDR3 DNA sequence: TGTGCCAGCAGTGAACGTACGGTTATTACGCAGTATTTT.

The chain is built from TRBV9 and TRBJ2-3; tentatively, D is TRBD2 (5 bases). Between the trimmed V and J ends, which lost 3 bases and 0 bases, there was a span of 14 bases. Germline V gives CDR1 SGDLS, CDR2 YYNGEE. The CDR3 runs 16 residues. This CDR3 is CASSDRGLASTDTQYF. The CDR3 nucleotides read TGTGCCAGCAGCGACCGCGGGCTGGCTAGCACAGATACGCAGTATTTT. The full variable domain, completed using reference TRBV9 and TRBJ2-3, is DSGVTQTPKHLITATGQRVTLRCSPRSGDLSVYWYQQSLDQGLQFLIQYYNGEERAKGNILERFSAQQFPDLHSELNLSSLELGDSALYFCASSDRGLASTDTQYFGPGTRLTVL.

The genes are TRBV5-1 and TRBJ1-5; D ambiguous. This CDR3 is 14 amino acids long. The V gene lost 1 base and the J gene lost 5 bases, with 10 bases spanning the gap. Germline loops: CDR1 SGHRS, CDR2 YFSETQ. CDR3 residues: CASSLSPGDQPQHF. The CDR3 DNA follows: TGCGCCAGCAGCTTGTCGCCGGGAGATCAGCCCCAGCATTTT.

In regard to this clone: The sample has other DNA sequences that encode this CDR3 too. The V and J genes are TRBV7-2 and TRBJ1-3; tentative D call: TRBD1 (6 bases). The CDR3 runs to 15 residues. V lost 5 bases, J lost 1 base, and 12 bases lay in between. Germline lookup yields CDR1 SGHTA and CDR2 FQGNSA. The CDR3 region is CASSLRGGSGNTIYF. DNA of the CDR3: TGTGCCAGCAGCCTTCGAGGGGGATCTGGAAACACCATATATTTT.

The chain carries TRBV9 and TRBJ1-2, with D uncertain. In germline, CDR1 is SGDLS, CDR2 YYNGEE. CDR3 length: 17 amino acids. V dropped 1 base and J dropped 6 bases, with 22 bases sitting between them. CDR3 nucleotides: TGTGCCAGCAGCGTAAATGGCGGCGGAGGGAGGGAAGATGGCTACACCTTC. This translates into CASSVNGGGGREDGYTF.

This rearrangement joins TRBV6-5 to TRBJ2-7; TRBD2 is a possible D gene (5 bases). This CDR3 contains 14 residues. The ends were cut back, 0 bases at V and 7 bases at J, with 13 bases in the middle. CDR1 is MNHEY, CDR2 SVGAGI, per germline. The CDR3 DNA follows: TGTGCCAGCAGTTACTCGGGAGTGGGGATGGAGCAGTACTTC. Translation: CASSYSGVGMEQYF.

The chain couples TRBV18 to TRBJ1-6; D might be TRBD1 (5 bases). With 2 bases removed from V and 8 bases from J, the gap between germline ends came to 10 bases. Germline values: CDR1 KGHSH, CDR2 LQKENI. This CDR3 has 14 amino acids. The CDR3 loop is CASSPGGRDSPLHF. CDR3 nucleotides: TGTGCCAGCTCACCAGGGGGGAGGGATTCACCCCTCCACTTT.

This rearrangement joins TRBV21-1 to TRBJ1-2. TRBV21-1 is deemed a pseudogene. The CDR3 runs 19 residues. The CDR3 here is CASSKLSRKNRRLSYGYTF. Written as DNA, the CDR3 is TGTGCCAGCAGCAAACTGTCACGTAAAAACCGTCGTTTGAGCTATGGCTACACCTTC.

This clone was seen more than once but under ten times. This rearrangement joins TRBV4-2 to TRBJ1-3, with D unclear. This CDR3 contains 15 residues. Germline CDR1 LGHNA, CDR2 YNFKEQ. The V end was cut by 2 bases, the J end by 4 bases, with 12 bases between. In DNA, the CDR3 is TGTGCCAGCAGCCAATTCCTCCAACAGGGAAACACCATATATTTT. Residues: CASSQFLQQGNTIYF.

The chain uses TRBV5-1 and TRBJ2-1, with 10 bases aligning to TRBD1. Germline loops: CDR1 SGHRS, CDR2 YFSETQ. V dropped 4 bases and J dropped 10; count of bases not matched to a gene: 14. The CDR3 loop spans 16 amino acids. Here the CDR3 reads CASSLTTGQGSREQFF. CDR3 DNA: TGCGCCAGCAGCCTAACGACGGGACAGGGGTCGCGGGAGCAGTTCTTC. The full variable domain, with the rest looked up from reference TRBV5-1 and TRBJ2-1, is KAGVTQTPRYLIKTRGQQVTLSCSPISGHRSVSWYQQTPGQGLQFLFEYFSETQRNKGNFPGRFSGRQFSNSRSEMNVSTLELGDSALYLCASSLTTGQGSREQFFGPGTRLTVL.

This clone has just one count. In nucleotides, the CDR3 is TGTGCCAGCAGTCGTAACAATGAGCAGTTCTTC. As protein: CASSRNNEQFF. The chain has TRBV11-1 and TRBJ2-1; D is unresolved. Trimming removed 6 bases from V and 5 bases from J, with 5 bases in between. This CDR3 is built from 11 residues. Germline V gene lookup returns CDR1 SGHAT and CDR2 FQDESV (reference sequence).

This clone was counted between two and nine times. J is TRBJ2-7 and V is TRBV5-1, with 13 bases matching TRBD2. CDR1 SGHRS and CDR2 YFSETQ come from the germline V gene. Trimming took 5 bases from V and 2 from J; bases not matched to a gene: 4. The CDR3 spans 15 residues. The CDR3 DNA reads as TGCGCCAGCAGAAACGGACTAGCGGGGGCCTACGAGCAGTACTTC. Translated: CASRNGLAGAYEQYF.

This rearrangement joins TRBV5-1 to TRBJ2-5; 16 positions agree with TRBD2. J was trimmed by 4 bases and V by 0 bases; bases with no gene match: 3. The CDR3 consists of 17 residues. Germline V CDR1 and CDR2: SGHRS, YFSETQ. DNA of the CDR3: TGCGCCAGCAGCTTGGCCGGGACTAGCGGGGGGGCAGAGACCCAGTACTTC. Protein sequence: CASSLAGTSGGAETQYF.

The J gene is TRBJ2-5, the V gene TRBV7-2; 7 bases align to TRBD1. V lost 8 bases, J lost 2 bases, and 5 bases stayed unmatched. There are 13 residues in the CDR3. Germline assignment: CDR1 SGHTA and CDR2 FQGNSA. The CDR3 protein is CASLRGRQETQYF. For the CDR3, the DNA is TGTGCCAGCTTGAGGGGGCGGCAAGAGACCCAGTACTTC.

The genes are TRBV2 and TRBJ2-1; the D is unclear. Trimming removed 4 bases at V and 8 bases at J, with 12 bases between. The CDR3 spans 13 residues. Germline CDR1 SNHLY, CDR2 FYNNEI. CDR3 nucleotide sequence: TGTGCCAGCAGTGGGTTAAGTGGCCATGAGCAGTTCTTC. It encodes CASSGLSGHEQFF.

The J gene is TRBJ1-6, the V gene TRBV7-9; D may be TRBD1 (5 bases). The germline gives CDR1 SEHNR, CDR2 FQNEAQ (reference sequence). The CDR3 has 14 amino acids. V was trimmed by 1 base and J by 9 bases, leaving 10 bases between them. The CDR3 DNA sequence: TGTGCCAGCAGCTTAGAAGGGGTCCGTTCACCCCTCCACTTT. Translation gives CASSLEGVRSPLHF.

The genes are TRBV3-1 (or the pseudogene TRBV3-2) and TRBJ2-7; tentative D call: TRBD2 (5 bases). V lost 4 bases and J lost 3, with 10 bases in between. CDR3 length: 13 amino acids. From germline, CDR1 is LGHDT and CDR2 YNNKEL (reference sequence). The CDR3 protein is CASSLRGSYEQYF. The CDR3 region has the DNA TGTGCCAGCAGCCTAAGAGGGAGCTACGAGCAGTACTTC.

This clone has just one count. This chain joins TRBV4-3 and TRBJ1-6; D remains ambiguous. Looked up from germline, CDR1 is LGHNA and CDR2 is YSLEER. The germline V and J ends were trimmed by 1 base and 6 bases, with 13 bases remaining between them. The CDR3 consists of 16 residues. The DNA for the CDR3 is TGCGCCAGCAGCCAAGCGACGGGTAGCCCTAATTCACCCCTCCACTTT. Translating it yields CASSQATGSPNSPLHF.

The gene calls are TRBV7-2 and TRBJ2-5, with 9 bases lining up with TRBD2. The junction had 18 bases not matched to a gene; V was cut back by 5 bases and J by 5 bases. This CDR3 has 18 amino acids. Germline-derived CDR1 and CDR2 are SGHTA and FQGNSA. The CDR3 loop is CASSPDRILAGRAETQYF. The CDR3 DNA reads as TGTGCCAGCAGCCCGGACAGGATCCTAGCGGGAAGAGCTGAGACCCAGTACTTC.

This clone has just a few counts. This chain uses TRBV10-1 with TRBJ2-7; 8 bases fit TRBD1. The V gene's germline CDR1 is WNHNN and CDR2 SYGVQD (reference sequence). CDR3 length: 14 amino acids. J lost 1 base, V lost 6 bases, and 5 bases had no gene match. The CDR3 region is CASRETGASYEQYF. The CDR3 DNA reads as TGCGCCAGCAGGGAGACAGGGGCATCCTACGAGCAGTACTTC.

The chain combines TRBV7-8 with TRBJ2-2; 9 nucleotides line up with TRBD2. CDR1 and CDR2 from the germline V gene are SGHVS and FQNEAQ. Losses at the gene ends were 5 bases for V and 4 bases for J; bases not matched to a gene: 8. This CDR3 is built from 16 residues. In DNA, the CDR3 is TGTGCCAGCAGCCGAGTCTGGCGGGGGGGCACCGGGGAGCTGTTTTTT. Translation: CASSRVWRGGTGELFF.

The chain employs TRBV2 and TRBJ2-5, with TRBD2 matching over 9 bases. Unmatched junction bases numbered 6, after V lost 2 bases and J lost 5 bases. Germline V CDR1 and CDR2: SNHLY, FYNNEI. The CDR3 covers 15 residues. Here the CDR3 DNA reads TGTGCCAGCAGTGAACGGCGGGGGGGCCTGGAGACCCAGTACTTC. It translates to CASSERRGGLETQYF.

The J gene is TRBJ1-1, the V gene TRBV6-5; D is undetermined. Germline V gene sequence: CDR1 MNHEY, CDR2 SVGAGI. The CDR3 is made up of 13 amino acids. The V and J ends lost 6 bases and 1 base respectively, with 9 bases between them. CDR3 region: CASRRLQNTEAFF. The DNA of the CDR3 is TGTGCCAGCAGACGACTCCAGAACACTGAAGCTTTCTTT.